This TCR beta chain was captured by sequencing in a study of CD8 T cells in ankylosing spondylitis. The sample holds many counts of this clonotype. The antigen is undetermined. Using its own MiXCR run on the 5' RACE reads, TCRdb lists one record per CDR3 protein. Here the sample spans 130,000 to 150,000 distinct CDR3 sequences, roughly 8% being singletons. The germline V and J ends were trimmed by 0 bases and 6 bases, with 6 bases remaining between them. The germline V gene has CDR1 SGHRS and CDR2 YFSETQ. This CDR3 region has 13 residues. General observations from the study: A TCR beta motif of 7 or 8 highly homologous variants appeared characteristic of ankylosing spondylitis blood.

This rearrangement joins TRBV5-1 to TRBJ2-2; TRBD1 or TRBD2 may be the D gene (5 bases each). The source is a male donor with ankylosing spondylitis. Sequenced material: synovial fluid, either unsorted or a sorted T cell fraction (not recorded which). CDR3 in amino acids: CASSLVGAGELFF. CDR3 DNA sequence: TGCGCCAGCAGCTTGGTGGGGGCCGGGGAGCTGTTTTTT.